This paragraph covers one T cell receptor beta chain sequence. This entry is derived from a study of blood T cell repertoires in COVID-19. Whole-study context: T cells, B-cell-depleted T cells, or PBMCs provided the cDNA or gDNA that served as material.

Participants, roughly 18 to 89 years old, spanned 25 or so US areas. Cohorts were based on clinical histories the participants reported. Two negative PCRs, clearance, or symptom resolution had been documented for recovered Cohort 3 donors. The protocol was immunoSEQ multiplex PCR, while the TCRdb copy is restricted to in-frame clones and leaves out a portion. The table shows about 160,000 clones, with over 70% occurring only once. The sequenced material came from PBMCs or T cells enriched from blood (not recorded which). The sequence was collected from a woman in her fifties or sixties who had recovered from COVID-19.

CDR3 region: CSASVPNAYNEQFF. For the CDR3, the DNA is TGCAGTGCTAGTGTTCCTAATGCCTACAATGAGCAGTTCTTC. This rearrangement joins TRBV20-1 to TRBJ2-1; unclear D gene. Per germline, CDR1 DFQATT and CDR2 SNEGSKA (reference sequence). The CDR3 spans 14 residues. Trimming stripped 3 bases from V and 2 bases from J, with 11 bases between.